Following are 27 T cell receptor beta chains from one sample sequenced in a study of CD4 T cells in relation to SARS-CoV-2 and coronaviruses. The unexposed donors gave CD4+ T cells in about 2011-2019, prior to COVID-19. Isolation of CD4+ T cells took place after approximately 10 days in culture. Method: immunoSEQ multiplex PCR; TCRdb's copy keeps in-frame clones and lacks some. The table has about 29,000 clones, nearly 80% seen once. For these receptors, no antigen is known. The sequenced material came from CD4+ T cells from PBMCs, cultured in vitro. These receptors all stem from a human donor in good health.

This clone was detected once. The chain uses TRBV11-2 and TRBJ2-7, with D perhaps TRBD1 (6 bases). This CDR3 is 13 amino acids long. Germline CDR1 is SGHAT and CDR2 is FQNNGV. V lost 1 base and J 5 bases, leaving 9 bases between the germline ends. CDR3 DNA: TGTGCCAGCAGCTTAGGCAGGGGCCACGAGCAGTACTTC. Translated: CASSLGRGHEQYF.

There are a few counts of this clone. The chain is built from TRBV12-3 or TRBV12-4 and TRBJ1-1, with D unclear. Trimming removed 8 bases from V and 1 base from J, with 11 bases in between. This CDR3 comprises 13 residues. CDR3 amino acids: CASGFDANTEAFF. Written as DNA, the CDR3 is TGTGCCAGCGGGTTTGACGCGAACACTGAAGCTTTCTTT.

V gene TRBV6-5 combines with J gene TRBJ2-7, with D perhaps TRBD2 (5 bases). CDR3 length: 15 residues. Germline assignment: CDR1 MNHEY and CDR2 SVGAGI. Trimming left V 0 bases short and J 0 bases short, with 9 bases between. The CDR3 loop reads CASSYSAAGSYEQYF. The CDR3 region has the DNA TGTGCCAGCAGTTACTCCGCGGCGGGCTCCTACGAGCAGTACTTC.

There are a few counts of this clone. The CDR3 DNA follows: TGTGCCAGCAGCGCGACAGCAACTAATGAAAAACTGTTTTTT. Amino acid sequence: CASSATATNEKLFF. The chain recombines TRBV9 with TRBJ1-4, with D possibly being TRBD1 (5 bases). CDR3 length: 14 residues. V was clipped by 3 bases and J by 0 bases, with 6 bases between them. Germline lookup yields CDR1 SGDLS and CDR2 YYNGEE.

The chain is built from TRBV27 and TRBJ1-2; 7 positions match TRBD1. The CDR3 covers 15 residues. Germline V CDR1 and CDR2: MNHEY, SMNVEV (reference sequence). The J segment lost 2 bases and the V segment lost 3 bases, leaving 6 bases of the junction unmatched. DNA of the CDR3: TGTGCCAGCAGTTTCGGGGCAGGGGGAAACTATGGCTACACCTTC. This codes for CASSFGAGGNYGYTF.

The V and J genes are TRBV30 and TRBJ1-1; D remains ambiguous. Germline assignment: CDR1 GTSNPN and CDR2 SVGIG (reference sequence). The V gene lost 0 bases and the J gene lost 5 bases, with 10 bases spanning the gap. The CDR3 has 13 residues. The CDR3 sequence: CAWSVGDGTEAFF. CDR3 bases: TGTGCCTGGAGTGTGGGCGACGGGACTGAAGCTTTCTTT.

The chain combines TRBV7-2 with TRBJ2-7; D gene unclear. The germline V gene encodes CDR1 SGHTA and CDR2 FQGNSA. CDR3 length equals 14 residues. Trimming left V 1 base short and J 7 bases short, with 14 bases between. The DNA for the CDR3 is TGTGCCAGCAGCTTAGATCAGTCTCCTGGAGAGCAGTACTTC. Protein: CASSLDQSPGEQYF.

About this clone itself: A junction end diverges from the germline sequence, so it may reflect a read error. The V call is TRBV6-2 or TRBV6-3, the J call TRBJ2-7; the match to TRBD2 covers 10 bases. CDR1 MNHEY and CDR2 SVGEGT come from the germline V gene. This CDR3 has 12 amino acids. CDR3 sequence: CASSYSSGGPAF. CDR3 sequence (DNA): TGTGCCAGCAGTTACTCTAGCGGGGGGCCAGCCTTC.

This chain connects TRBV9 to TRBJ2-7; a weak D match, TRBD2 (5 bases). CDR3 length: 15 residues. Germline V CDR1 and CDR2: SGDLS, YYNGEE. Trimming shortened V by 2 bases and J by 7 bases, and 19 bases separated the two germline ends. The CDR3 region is CASSVASLGGGEQYF. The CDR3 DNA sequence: TGTGCCAGCAGCGTTGCGTCTTTGGGCGGCGGGGAGCAGTACTTC.

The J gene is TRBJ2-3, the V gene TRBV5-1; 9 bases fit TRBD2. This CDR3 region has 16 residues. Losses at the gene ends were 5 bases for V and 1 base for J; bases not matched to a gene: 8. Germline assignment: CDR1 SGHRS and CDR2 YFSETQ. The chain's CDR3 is CASSYYSSGGTDTQYF. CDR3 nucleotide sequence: TGCGCCAGCAGTTACTACTCTAGCGGGGGCACAGATACGCAGTATTTT.

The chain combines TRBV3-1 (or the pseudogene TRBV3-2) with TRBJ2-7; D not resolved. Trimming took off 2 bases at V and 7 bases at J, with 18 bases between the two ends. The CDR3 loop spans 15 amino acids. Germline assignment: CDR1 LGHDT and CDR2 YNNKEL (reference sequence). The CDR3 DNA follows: TGTGCCAGCAGCCAAAAAAATTGGCAGAATAAAGAGCAGTACTTC. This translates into CASSQKNWQNKEQYF.

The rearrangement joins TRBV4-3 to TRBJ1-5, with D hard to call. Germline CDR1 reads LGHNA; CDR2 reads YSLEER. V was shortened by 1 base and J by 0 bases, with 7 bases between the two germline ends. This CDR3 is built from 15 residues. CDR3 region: CASSQGGVSNQPQHF. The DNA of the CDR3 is TGCGCCAGCAGCCAAGGGGGAGTTAGCAATCAGCCCCAGCATTTT.

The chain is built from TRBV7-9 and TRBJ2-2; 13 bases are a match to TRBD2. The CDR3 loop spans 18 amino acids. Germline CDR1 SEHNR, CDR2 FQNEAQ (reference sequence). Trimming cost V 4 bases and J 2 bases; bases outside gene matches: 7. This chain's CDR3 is CASSYPTSGRTNTGELFF. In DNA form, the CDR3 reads TGTGCCAGCAGCTACCCGACTAGCGGGAGGACTAACACCGGGGAGCTGTTTTTT.

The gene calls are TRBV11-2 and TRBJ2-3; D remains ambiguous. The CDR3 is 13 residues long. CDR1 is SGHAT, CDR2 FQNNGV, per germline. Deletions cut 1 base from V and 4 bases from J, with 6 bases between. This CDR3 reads CASSLGTADTQYF. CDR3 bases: TGTGCCAGCAGCTTAGGGACGGCAGATACGCAGTATTTT.

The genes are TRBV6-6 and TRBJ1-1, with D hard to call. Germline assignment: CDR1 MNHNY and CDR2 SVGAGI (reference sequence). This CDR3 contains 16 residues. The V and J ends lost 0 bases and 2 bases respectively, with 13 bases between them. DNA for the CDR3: TGTGCCAGCAGTTACTCGACGTGGTGGAATAACACTGAAGCTTTCTTT. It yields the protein CASSYSTWWNNTEAFF.

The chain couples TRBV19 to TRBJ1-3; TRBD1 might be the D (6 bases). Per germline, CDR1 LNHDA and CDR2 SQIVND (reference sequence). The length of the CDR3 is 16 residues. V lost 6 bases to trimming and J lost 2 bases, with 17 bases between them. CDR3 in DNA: TGTGCCAGTAGCATAACTTACAGGGAGCCTGGAAACACCATATATTTT. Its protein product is CASSITYREPGNTIYF.

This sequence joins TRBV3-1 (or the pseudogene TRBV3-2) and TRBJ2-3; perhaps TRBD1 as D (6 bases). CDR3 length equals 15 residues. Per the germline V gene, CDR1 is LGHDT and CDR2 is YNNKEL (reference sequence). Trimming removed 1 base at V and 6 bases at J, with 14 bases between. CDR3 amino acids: CASSQGGHLGDTQYF. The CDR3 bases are TGTGCCAGCAGCCAAGGGGGGCATCTCGGGGATACGCAGTATTTT.

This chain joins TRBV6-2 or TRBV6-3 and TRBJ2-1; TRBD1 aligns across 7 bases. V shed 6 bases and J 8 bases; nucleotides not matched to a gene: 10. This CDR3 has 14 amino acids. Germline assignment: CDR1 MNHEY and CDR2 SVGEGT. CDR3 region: CASSDRVGFYEQFF. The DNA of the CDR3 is TGTGCCAGCAGCGACAGGGTTGGATTTTATGAGCAGTTCTTC.

The CDR3 protein is CASRQGSNQPQHF. The CDR3 DNA reads as TGCGCCAGCAGACAGGGGAGCAATCAGCCCCAGCATTTT. This chain joins TRBV5-1 and TRBJ1-5, with 7 bases aligning to TRBD1. The length of the CDR3 is 13 residues. The V and J ends lost 5 bases and 1 base, in that order; junction bases with no gene match: 0. Germline values: CDR1 SGHRS, CDR2 YFSETQ. The whole variable domain, remainder taken from reference TRBV5-1 and TRBJ1-5, is KAGVTQTPRYLIKTRGQQVTLSCSPISGHRSVSWYQQTPGQGLQFLFEYFSETQRNKGNFPGRFSGRQFSNSRSEMNVSTLELGDSALYLCASRQGSNQPQHFGDGTRLSIL.

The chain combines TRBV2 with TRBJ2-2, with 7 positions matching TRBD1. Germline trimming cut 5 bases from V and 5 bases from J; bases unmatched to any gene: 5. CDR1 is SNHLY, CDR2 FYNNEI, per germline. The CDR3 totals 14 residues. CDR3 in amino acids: CASSTGVWTGELFF. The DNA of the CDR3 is TGTGCCAGCAGTACAGGGGTTTGGACCGGGGAGCTGTTTTTT.

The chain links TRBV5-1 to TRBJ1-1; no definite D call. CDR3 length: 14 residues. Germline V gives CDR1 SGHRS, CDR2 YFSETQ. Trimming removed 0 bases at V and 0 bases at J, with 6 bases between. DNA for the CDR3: TGCGCCAGCAGCTTGGGAGGGTTGAACACTGAAGCTTTCTTT. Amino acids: CASSLGGLNTEAFF.

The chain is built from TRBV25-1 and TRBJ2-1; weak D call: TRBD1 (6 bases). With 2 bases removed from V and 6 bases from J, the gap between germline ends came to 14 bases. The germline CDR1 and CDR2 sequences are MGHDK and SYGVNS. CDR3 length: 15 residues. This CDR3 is CASSESDRYRNEQFF. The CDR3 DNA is TGTGCCAGCAGTGAAAGTGACAGGTACCGCAATGAGCAGTTCTTC.

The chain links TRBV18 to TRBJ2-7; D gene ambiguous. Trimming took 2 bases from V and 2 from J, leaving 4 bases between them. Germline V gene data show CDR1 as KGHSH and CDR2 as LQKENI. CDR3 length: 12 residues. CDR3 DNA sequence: TGTGCCAGCTCACCAACTCCCTACGAGCAGTACTTC. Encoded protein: CASSPTPYEQYF.

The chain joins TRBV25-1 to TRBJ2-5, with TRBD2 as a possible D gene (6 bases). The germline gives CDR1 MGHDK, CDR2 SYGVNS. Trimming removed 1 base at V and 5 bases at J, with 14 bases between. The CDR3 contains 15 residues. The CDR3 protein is CASSELGIGGETQYF. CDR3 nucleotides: TGTGCCAGCAGTGAATTAGGTATTGGGGGGGAGACCCAGTACTTC.

The CDR3: CASSLVEITYEQYF. CDR3 bases: TGTGCCAGCAGCTTAGTTGAAATCACGTACGAGCAGTACTTC. V is TRBV11-2 and J is TRBJ2-7, with unresolved D. CDR1 is SGHAT and CDR2 is FQNNGV in the germline V gene. V lost 1 base and J 4 bases, leaving 11 bases between the germline ends. This CDR3 is 14 amino acids long. Variable domain in full (rest from reference TRBV11-2 and TRBJ2-7): EAGVAQSPRYKIIEKRQSVAFWCNPISGHATLYWYQQILGQGPKLLIQFQNNGVVDDSQLPKDRFSAERLKGVDSTLKIQPAKLEDSAVYLCASSLVEITYEQYFGPGTRLTVT.

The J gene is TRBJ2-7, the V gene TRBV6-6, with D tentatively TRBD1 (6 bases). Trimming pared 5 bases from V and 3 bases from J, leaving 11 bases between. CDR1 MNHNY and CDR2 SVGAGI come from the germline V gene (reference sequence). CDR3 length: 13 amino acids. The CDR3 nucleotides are TGTGCCAGCAGTAGGGGGAGTTACTACGAGCAGTACTTC. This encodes CASSRGSYYEQYF.

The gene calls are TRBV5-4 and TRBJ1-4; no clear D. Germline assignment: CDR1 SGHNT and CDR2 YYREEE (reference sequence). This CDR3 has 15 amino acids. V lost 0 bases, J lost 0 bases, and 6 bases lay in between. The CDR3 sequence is CASSLGGSTNEKLFF. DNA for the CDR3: TGTGCCAGCAGCTTGGGCGGCTCAACTAATGAAAAACTGTTTTTT.